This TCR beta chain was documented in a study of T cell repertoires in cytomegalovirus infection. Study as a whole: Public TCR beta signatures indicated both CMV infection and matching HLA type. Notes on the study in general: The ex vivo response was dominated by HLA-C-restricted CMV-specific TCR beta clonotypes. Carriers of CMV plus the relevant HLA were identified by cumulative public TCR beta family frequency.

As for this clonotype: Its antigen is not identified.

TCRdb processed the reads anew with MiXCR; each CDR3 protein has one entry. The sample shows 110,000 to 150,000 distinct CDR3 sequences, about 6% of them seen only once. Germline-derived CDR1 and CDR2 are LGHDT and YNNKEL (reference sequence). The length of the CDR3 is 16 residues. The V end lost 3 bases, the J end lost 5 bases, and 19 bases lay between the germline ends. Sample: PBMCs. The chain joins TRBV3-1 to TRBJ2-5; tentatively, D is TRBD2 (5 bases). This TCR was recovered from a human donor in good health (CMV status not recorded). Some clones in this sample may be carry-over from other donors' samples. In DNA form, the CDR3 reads TGTGCCAGCAGCCAGGAATTCACTAGTGATGAGGAGACCCAGTACTTC. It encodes CASSQEFTSDEETQYF.